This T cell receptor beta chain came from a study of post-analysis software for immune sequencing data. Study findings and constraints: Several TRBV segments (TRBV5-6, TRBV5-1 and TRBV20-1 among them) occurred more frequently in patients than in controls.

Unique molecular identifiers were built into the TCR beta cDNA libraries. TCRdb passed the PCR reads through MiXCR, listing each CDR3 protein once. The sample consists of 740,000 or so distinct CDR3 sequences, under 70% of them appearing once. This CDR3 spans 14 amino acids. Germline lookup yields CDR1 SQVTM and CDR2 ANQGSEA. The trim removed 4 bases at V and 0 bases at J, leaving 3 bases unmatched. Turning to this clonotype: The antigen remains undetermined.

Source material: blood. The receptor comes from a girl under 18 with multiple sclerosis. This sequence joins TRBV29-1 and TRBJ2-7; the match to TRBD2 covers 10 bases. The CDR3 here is CSVASGGSSYEQYF. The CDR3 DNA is TGCAGCGTTGCTAGCGGGGGTAGCTCCTACGAGCAGTACTTC.